The 9 T cell receptor beta chains reported below all come from one sample, sequenced in a study of T-cell reconstitution after alpha-beta-depleted transplantation in children. Library preparation (for TCRbeta) was performed with unique molecular identifiers. TCRdb called the PCR reads again in MiXCR, with one record for every CDR3 protein. Seen here are under 300,000 distinct CDR3 sequences, 9% to 10% observed once, and the top ten hold approximately 5.4%. This sample comprised PBMCs from the stem cell graft donor, obtained from the stem cell graft. These receptors were obtained from a human donor who donated a stem cell graft to a child with SCID.

This clonotype was counted many times. The chain is built from TRBV5-1 and TRBJ1-4; D possibly corresponds to TRBD1 (6 bases). The length of the CDR3 is 16 residues. From germline, CDR1 is SGHRS and CDR2 YFSETQ. Trimming cost V 0 bases and J 8 bases, with 17 bases left between them. The CDR3 nucleotides read TGCGCCAGCAGCTTGGGGTCAGGGGCCCTATTGGAAAAACTGTTTTTT. Protein product: CASSLGSGALLEKLFF. Full variable domain (outside the CDR3, taken from reference TRBV5-1 and TRBJ1-4): KAGVTQTPRYLIKTRGQQVTLSCSPISGHRSVSWYQQTPGQGLQFLFEYFSETQRNKGNFPGRFSGRQFSNSRSEMNVSTLELGDSALYLCASSLGSGALLEKLFFGSGTQLSVL.

Worth noting for this clonotype: The junction differs from germline at one of its ends, possibly a read error. The V call is TRBV5-1, the J call TRBJ2-5; TRBD1 matches at 7 bases. The CDR3 runs 15 residues. Germline CDR1 and CDR2: SGHRS and YFSETQ. This CDR3 reads CAGSLEQGEWETQYF. The CDR3 nucleotides are TGCGCCGGCAGCTTGGAGCAGGGGGAGTGGGAGACCCAGTACTTC.

Many counts were recorded for this clonotype. The chain links TRBV12-3 or TRBV12-4 to TRBJ2-7, with D tentatively TRBD2 (5 bases). V was clipped by 3 bases and J by 0 bases, with 12 bases between them. The CDR3 extends over 15 amino acids. The CDR3 protein is CASSLYGKSSYEQYF. The CDR3 DNA reads as TGTGCCAGCAGTTTGTACGGGAAGAGCTCCTACGAGCAGTACTTC.

This clonotype showed up many times. The chain is built from TRBV11-2 and TRBJ2-7; D is uncertain. Germline CDR1 reads SGHAT; CDR2 reads FQNNGV. V lost 6 bases to trimming and J lost 1 base, with 19 bases between them. CDR3 length: 16 amino acids. The CDR3 spells CASSSSVGPPSYEQYF. CDR3 nucleotides: TGTGCCAGCAGTTCAAGCGTCGGGCCCCCTTCCTACGAGCAGTACTTC.

This clonotype was found many times. The chain carries TRBV6-6 and TRBJ2-3; 7 positions agree with TRBD1. This CDR3 is 14 amino acids long. Trimming took 10 bases from V and 1 from J; bases not matched to a gene: 8. Germline V lookup: CDR1 MNHNY, CDR2 SVGAGI (reference sequence). Here the CDR3 reads CATTTGSGTDTQYF. DNA of the CDR3: TGTGCCACGACGACAGGGTCGGGCACAGATACGCAGTATTTT.

Concerning this clonotype itself: Being one base from a much bigger clone, this may be a read error. The chain uses TRBV19 and TRBJ2-2; D perhaps matches TRBD2 (6 bases). The CDR3 is made up of 16 amino acids. Per the germline V gene, CDR1 is LNHDA and CDR2 is SQIVND (reference sequence). The CDR3 bases are TGCGCCAGTAGTATAGATCCGGGGGTGAGCACCGGGGAGCCGTTTTTT. Translated: CASSIDPGVSTGEPFF.

This clonotype was seen repeatedly, ten times or more. V is TRBV3-1 and J is TRBJ2-3; D is possibly TRBD2 (6 bases). Germline values: CDR1 LGHDT, CDR2 YNNKEL (reference sequence). Trimming stripped 1 base from V and 2 bases from J, with 10 bases between. The CDR3 sequence is 15 residues long. The CDR3 reads CASSQGLGDTDTQYF. The DNA for the CDR3 is TGTGCCAGCAGCCAAGGACTAGGAGACACAGATACGCAGTATTTT.

This clonotype was observed at least ten times. This sequence joins TRBV20-1 and TRBJ1-3; 9 bases agree with TRBD1. CDR1 and CDR2 (germline): DFQATT, SNEGSKA (reference sequence). J lost 1 base, V lost 2 bases, and 6 bases had no gene match. The CDR3 totals 16 residues. The chain's CDR3 is CSARRQGGTSGNTIYF. The CDR3 DNA reads TGCAGTGCTAGACGACAGGGGGGGACTTCTGGAAACACCATATATTTT.

A remark on this clonotype: A much larger clone differs from this one at a single base, so this may be a read error. This sequence joins TRBV18 and TRBJ2-1, with 7 bases lining up with TRBD1. There are 13 residues in the CDR3. Germline V gene lookup returns CDR1 KGHSH and CDR2 LQKENI. This CDR3 reads CASSATGDNEQIF. DNA for the CDR3: TGTGCCAGCTCCGCCACAGGGGACAATGAGCAGATCTTC. Supplemented by reference TRBV18 and TRBJ2-1, the full variable domain reads NAGVMQNPRHLVRRRGQEARLRCSPMKGHSHVYWYRQLPEEGLKFMVYLQKENIIDESGMPKERFSAEFPKEGPSILRIQQVVRGDSAAYFCASSATGDNEQIFGPGTRLTVL.